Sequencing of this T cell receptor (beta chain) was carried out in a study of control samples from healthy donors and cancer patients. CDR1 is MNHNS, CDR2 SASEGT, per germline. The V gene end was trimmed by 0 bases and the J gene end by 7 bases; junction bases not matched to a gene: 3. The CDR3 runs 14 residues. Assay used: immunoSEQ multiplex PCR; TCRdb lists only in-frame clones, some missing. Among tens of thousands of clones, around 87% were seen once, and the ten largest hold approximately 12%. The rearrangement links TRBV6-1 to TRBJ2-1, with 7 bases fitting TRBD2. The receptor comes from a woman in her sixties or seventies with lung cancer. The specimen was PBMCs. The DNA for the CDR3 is TGTGCCAGCAGTGAAGCGGGACTATGGAATGAGCAGTTCTTC. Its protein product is CASSEAGLWNEQFF.